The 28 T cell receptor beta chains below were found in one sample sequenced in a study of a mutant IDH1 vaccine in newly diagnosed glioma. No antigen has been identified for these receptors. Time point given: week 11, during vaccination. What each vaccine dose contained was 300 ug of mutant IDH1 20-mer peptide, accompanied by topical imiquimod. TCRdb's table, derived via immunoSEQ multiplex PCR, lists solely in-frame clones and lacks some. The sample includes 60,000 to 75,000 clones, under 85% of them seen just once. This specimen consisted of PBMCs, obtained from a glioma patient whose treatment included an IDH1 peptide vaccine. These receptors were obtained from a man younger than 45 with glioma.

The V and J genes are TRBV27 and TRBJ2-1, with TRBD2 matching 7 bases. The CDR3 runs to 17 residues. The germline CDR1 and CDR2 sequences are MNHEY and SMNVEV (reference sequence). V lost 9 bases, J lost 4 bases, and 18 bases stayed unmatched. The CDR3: CASSGTTNTKDYNEQFF. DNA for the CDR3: TGTGCCAGTTCCGGGACTACCAACACGAAGGATTACAATGAGCAGTTCTTC.

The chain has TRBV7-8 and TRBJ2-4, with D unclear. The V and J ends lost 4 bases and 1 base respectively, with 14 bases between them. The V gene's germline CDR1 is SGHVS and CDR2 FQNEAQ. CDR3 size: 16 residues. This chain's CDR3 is CASSSPGAEAKNIQYF. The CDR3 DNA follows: TGTGCCAGCAGCTCCCCCGGAGCTGAGGCCAAAAACATTCAGTACTTC. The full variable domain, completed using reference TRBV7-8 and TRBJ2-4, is GAGVSQSPRYKVAKRGQDVALRCDPISGHVSLFWYQQALGQGPEFLTYFQNEAQLDKSGLPSDRFFAERPEGSVSTLKIQRTQQEDSAVYLCASSSPGAEAKNIQYFGAGTRLSVL.

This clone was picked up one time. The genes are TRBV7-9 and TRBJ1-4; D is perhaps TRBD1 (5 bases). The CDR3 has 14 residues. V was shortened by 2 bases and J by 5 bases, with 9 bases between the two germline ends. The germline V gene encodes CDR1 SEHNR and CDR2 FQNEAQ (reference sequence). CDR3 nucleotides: TGTGCCAGCAGCTTAACGGGGGGGAATGAAAAACTGTTTTTT. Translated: CASSLTGGNEKLFF.

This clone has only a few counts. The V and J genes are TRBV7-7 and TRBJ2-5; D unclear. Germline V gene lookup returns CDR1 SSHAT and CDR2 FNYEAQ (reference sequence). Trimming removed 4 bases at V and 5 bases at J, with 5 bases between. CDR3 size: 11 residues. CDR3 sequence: CASSSGETQYF. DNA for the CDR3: TGTGCCAGCAGCTCCGGGGAGACCCAGTACTTC.

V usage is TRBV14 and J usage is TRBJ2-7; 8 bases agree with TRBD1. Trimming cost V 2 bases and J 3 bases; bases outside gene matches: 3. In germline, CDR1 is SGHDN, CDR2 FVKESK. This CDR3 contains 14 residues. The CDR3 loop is CASSQTGTGYEQYF. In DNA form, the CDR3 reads TGTGCCAGCAGCCAAACAGGGACAGGCTACGAGCAGTACTTC.

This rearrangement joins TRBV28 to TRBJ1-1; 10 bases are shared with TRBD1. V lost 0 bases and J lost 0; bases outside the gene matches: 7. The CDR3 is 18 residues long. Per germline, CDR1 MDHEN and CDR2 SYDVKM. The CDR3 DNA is TGTGCCAGCAGTTTATGGGGCGGGACAGGGGCGATGAACACTGAAGCTTTCTTT. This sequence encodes CASSLWGGTGAMNTEAFF.

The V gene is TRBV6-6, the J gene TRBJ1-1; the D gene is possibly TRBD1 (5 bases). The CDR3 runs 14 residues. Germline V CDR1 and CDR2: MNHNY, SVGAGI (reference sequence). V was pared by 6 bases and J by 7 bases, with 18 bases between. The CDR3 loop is CASRNVGVADEAFF. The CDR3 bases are TGTGCCAGCAGAAACGTAGGGGTGGCGGATGAAGCTTTCTTT.

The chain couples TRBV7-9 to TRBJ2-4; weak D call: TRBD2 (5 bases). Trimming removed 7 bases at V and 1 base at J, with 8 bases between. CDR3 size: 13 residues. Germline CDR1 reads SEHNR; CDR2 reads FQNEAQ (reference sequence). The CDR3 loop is CASTGGAKNIQYF. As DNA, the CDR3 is TGTGCCAGCACCGGCGGGGCCAAAAACATTCAGTACTTC.

CDR3: CASSIGPAGAYEQYF. CDR3 bases: TGTGCCAGTAGTATAGGACCAGCGGGGGCCTACGAGCAGTACTTC. The chain uses TRBV19 and TRBJ2-7, with TRBD2 matching 8 bases. The V gene's germline CDR1 is LNHDA and CDR2 SQIVND (reference sequence). The CDR3 totals 15 residues. Trimming removed 1 base from V and 2 bases from J; junction bases left unmatched: 4.

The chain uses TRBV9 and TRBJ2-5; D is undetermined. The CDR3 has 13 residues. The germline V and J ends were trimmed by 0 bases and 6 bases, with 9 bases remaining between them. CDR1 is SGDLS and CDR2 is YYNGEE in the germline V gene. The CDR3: CASSVGGPKTQYF. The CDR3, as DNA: TGTGCCAGCAGCGTAGGGGGTCCGAAGACCCAGTACTTC.

CDR3 loop: CASSPGQIQETQYF. The CDR3 DNA is TGTGCCAGCTCACCAGGACAGATACAAGAGACCCAGTACTTC. The chain carries TRBV18 and TRBJ2-5; TRBD1 might be the D (6 bases). The ends were cut back, 2 bases at V and 2 bases at J, with 9 bases in the middle. The CDR3 totals 14 residues. From germline, CDR1 is KGHSH and CDR2 LQKENI.

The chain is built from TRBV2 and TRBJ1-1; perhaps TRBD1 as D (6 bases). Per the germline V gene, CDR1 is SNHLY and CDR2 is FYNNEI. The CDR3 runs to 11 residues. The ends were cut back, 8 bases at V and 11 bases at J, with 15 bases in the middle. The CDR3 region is CASLYTRGAFF. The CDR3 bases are TGTGCCAGCCTGTACACTAGGGGGGCTTTCTTT.

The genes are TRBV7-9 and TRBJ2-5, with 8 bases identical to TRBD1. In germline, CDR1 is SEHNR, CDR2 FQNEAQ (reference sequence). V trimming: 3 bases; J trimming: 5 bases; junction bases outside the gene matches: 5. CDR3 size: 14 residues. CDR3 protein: CASSFDRGRETQYF. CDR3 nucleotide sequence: TGTGCCAGCAGCTTCGACAGGGGAAGGGAGACCCAGTACTTC.

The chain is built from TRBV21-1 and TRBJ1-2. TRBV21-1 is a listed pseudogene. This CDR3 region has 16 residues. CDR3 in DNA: TGTGCCAGCGTAAATTCCGGGGATTCGTCCCGGTATGGCTACACCTTC. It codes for CASVNSGDSSRYGYTF.

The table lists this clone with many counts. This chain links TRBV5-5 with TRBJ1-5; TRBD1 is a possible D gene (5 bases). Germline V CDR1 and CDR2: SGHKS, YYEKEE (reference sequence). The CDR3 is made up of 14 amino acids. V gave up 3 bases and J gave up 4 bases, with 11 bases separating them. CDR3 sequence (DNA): TGTGCCAGCAGCTGGGACGGAAGGAATCAGCCCCAGCATTTT. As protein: CASSWDGRNQPQHF.

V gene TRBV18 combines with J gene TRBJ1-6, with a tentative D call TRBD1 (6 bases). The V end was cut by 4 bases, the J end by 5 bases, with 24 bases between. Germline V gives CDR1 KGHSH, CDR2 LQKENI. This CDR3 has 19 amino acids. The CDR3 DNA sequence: TGTGCCAGCTCACGCGGACAGATCTACCCGGATCTTAATAATTCACCCCTCCACTTT. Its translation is CASSRGQIYPDLNNSPLHF.

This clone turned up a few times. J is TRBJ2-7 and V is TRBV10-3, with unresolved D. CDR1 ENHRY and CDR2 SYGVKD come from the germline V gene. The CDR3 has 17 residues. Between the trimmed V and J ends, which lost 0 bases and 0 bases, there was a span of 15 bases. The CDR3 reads CAISESLVVTDSYEQYF. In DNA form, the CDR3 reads TGTGCCATCAGTGAGTCTCTTGTGGTAACTGACTCCTACGAGCAGTACTTC.

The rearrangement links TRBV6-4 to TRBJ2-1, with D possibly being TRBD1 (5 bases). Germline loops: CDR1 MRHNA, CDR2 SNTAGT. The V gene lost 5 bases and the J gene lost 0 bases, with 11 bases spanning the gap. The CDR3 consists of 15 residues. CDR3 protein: CASSRQKSSYNEQFF. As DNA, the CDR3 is TGTGCCAGCAGTAGACAGAAGAGCTCCTACAATGAGCAGTTCTTC.

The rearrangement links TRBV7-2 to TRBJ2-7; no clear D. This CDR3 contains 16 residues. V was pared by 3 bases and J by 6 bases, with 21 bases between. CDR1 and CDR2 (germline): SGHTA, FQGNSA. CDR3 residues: CASSFHFRAELVEQYF. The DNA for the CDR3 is TGTGCCAGCAGCTTCCATTTTAGGGCCGAACTGGTCGAGCAGTACTTC.

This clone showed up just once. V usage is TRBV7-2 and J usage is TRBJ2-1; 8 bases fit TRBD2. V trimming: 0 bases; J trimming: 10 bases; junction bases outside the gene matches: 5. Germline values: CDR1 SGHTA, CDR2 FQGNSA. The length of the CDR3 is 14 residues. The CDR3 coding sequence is TGTGCCAGCAGCTTAGCTAGCGGGACATGGGAGCAGTTCTTC. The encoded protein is CASSLASGTWEQFF.

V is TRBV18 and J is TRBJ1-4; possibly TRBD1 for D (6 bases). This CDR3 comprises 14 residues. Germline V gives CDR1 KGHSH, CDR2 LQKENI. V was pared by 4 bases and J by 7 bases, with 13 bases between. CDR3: CASSLQGSGEKLFF. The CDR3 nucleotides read TGTGCCAGCTCACTACAGGGATCGGGTGAAAAACTGTTTTTT.

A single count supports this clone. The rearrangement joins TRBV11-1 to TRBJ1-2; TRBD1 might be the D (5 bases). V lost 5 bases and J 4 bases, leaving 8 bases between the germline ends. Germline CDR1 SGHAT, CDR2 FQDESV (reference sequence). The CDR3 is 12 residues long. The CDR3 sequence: CASSRGGYGYTF. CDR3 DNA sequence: TGTGCCAGCAGCCGCGGGGGCTATGGCTACACCTTC.

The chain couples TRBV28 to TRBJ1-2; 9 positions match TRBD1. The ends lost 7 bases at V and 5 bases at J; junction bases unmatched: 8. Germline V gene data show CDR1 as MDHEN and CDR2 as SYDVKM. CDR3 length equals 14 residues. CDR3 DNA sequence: TGTGCCAGCACCCGGCGGGACAGGGCATATGGCTACACCTTC. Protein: CASTRRDRAYGYTF.

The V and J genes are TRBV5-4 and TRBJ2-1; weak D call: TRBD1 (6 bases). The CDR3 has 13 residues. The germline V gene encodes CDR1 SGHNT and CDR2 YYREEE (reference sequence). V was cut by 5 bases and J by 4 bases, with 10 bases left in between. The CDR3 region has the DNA TGTGCCAGCAGGGGGGACACTTACAATGAGCAGTTCTTC. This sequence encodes CASRGDTYNEQFF.

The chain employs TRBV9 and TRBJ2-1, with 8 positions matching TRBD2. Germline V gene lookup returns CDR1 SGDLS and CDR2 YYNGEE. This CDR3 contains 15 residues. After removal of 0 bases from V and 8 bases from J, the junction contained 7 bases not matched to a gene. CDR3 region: CASSVGSGSNHEQFF. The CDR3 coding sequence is TGTGCCAGCAGCGTAGGGAGCGGGAGCAACCATGAGCAGTTCTTC.

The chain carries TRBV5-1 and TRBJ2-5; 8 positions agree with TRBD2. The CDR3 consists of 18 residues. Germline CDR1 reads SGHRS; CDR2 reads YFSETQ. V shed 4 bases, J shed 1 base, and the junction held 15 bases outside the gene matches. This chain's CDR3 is CASSLDIWSGGLQETQYF. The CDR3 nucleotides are TGCGCCAGCAGCCTCGATATTTGGAGCGGGGGCCTCCAAGAGACCCAGTACTTC.

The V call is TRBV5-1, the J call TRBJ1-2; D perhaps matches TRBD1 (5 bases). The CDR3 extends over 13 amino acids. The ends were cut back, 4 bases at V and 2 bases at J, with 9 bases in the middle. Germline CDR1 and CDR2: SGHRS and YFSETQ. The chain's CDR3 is CASSVTDNYGYTF. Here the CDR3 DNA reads TGCGCCAGCAGCGTGACAGACAACTATGGCTACACCTTC.

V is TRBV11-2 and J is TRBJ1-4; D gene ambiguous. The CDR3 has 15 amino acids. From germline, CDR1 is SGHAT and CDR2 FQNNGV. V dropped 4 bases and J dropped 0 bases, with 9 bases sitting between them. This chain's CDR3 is CASSSRRSTNEKLFF. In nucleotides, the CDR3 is TGTGCCAGCAGCTCCCGCCGATCAACTAATGAAAAACTGTTTTTT.